The 18 T cell receptor beta chains given below trace back to one sample, sequenced in a study of blood T cells in healthy people across ages. Through a sample-barcoded 5' primer and a J-beta primer mix, a second PCR was run for about 7 to 12 cycles. TCRdb reprocessed the 5' RACE reads via MiXCR and lists one record per CDR3 protein. Of fewer than 2,000,000 distinct CDR3 sequences in the sample, around 35% were seen once. The specimen sequenced was blood. The receptor source for this set is a woman under 40 in good health.

The chain employs TRBV3-1 and TRBJ1-1, with D perhaps TRBD1 (5 bases). CDR1 is LGHDT, CDR2 YNNKEL, per germline (reference sequence). Trimming pared 4 bases from V and 5 bases from J, leaving 11 bases between. The CDR3 totals 13 residues. CDR3 amino acids: CASSRQGKTEAFF. The CDR3 nucleotides read TGTGCCAGCAGCCGCCAGGGTAAAACTGAAGCTTTCTTT.

The rearrangement joins TRBV12-3 or TRBV12-4 to TRBJ1-1; D perhaps matches TRBD1 (5 bases). The CDR3 length is 14 residues. Trimming pared 7 bases from V and 1 base from J, leaving 13 bases between. The CDR3 loop reads CASTPGLQNTEAFF. As DNA, the CDR3 is TGTGCCAGCACCCCAGGGTTGCAGAACACTGAAGCTTTCTTT.

About this clonotype itself: It is unclear where the CDR3 begins or ends on the DNA, so no DNA is shown, and the CDR3 is as TCRdb lists it. The rearrangement links TRBV7-2 to TRBJ2-1; the D call TRBD1 from the table was never checked on the DNA. From germline, CDR1 is SGHTA and CDR2 FQGNSA. Termini included, the CDR3 measures 15 amino acids. CDR3 region: CASSFRARGGNEQFF.

This chain joins TRBV6-1 and TRBJ2-3; D is undetermined. V gave up 7 bases and J gave up 2 bases, with 19 bases separating them. The CDR3 is 16 amino acids. Germline CDR1 and CDR2: MNHNS and SASEGT. The CDR3 DNA reads as TGTGCCAGCATACGACGGACCTACTCGTCCACAGATACGCAGTATTTT. Its translation is CASIRRTYSSTDTQYF.

V is TRBV9 and J is TRBJ1-2, with a possible D match to TRBD1 (6 bases). Trimming left V 4 bases short and J 2 bases short, with 18 bases between. The V gene's germline CDR1 is SGDLS and CDR2 YYNGEE. CDR3 length: 16 residues. The DNA of the CDR3 is TGTGCCAGCAGCTCCTTGGGGGGGGGCTTAAACTATGGCTACACCTTC. It encodes CASSSLGGGLNYGYTF.

In its sample, this clonotype was seen many times. Germline is not matched at one junction end, which may reflect a read error. The chain joins TRBV11-1 to TRBJ2-1; no firm D call. The CDR3 length is 15 residues. Germline CDR1 is SGHAT and CDR2 is FQDESV (reference sequence). CDR3 residues: CASSLTLSSYNEQFF. The DNA for the CDR3 is TGCGCCAGCAGCCTCACTCTCAGCTCCTACAATGAGCAGTTCTTC. Full variable domain (remainder filled in from reference TRBV11-1 and TRBJ2-1): EAEVAQSPRYKITEKSQAVAFWCDPISGHATLYWYRQILGQGPELLVQFQDESVVDDSQLPKDRFSAERLKGVDSTLKIQPAELGDSAMYLCASSLTLSSYNEQFFGPGTRLTVL.

This rearrangement joins TRBV6-1 to TRBJ1-2; perhaps TRBD1 as D (6 bases). This CDR3 is 15 amino acids long. From germline, CDR1 is MNHNS and CDR2 SASEGT. V was pared by 3 bases and J by 2 bases, with 13 bases between. The CDR3 DNA reads as TGTGCCAGCAGTGACCCGATAGGGGGGAACTATGGCTACACCTTC. Its translation is CASSDPIGGNYGYTF.

The chain links TRBV20-1 to TRBJ1-1; D is possibly TRBD1 (6 bases). V was shortened by 6 bases and J by 1 base, with 12 bases between the two germline ends. Looked up from germline, CDR1 is DFQATT and CDR2 is SNEGSKA (reference sequence). The CDR3 runs 13 residues. CDR3: CSAPGDWNTEAFF. The CDR3 DNA is TGCAGTGCCCCAGGGGATTGGAACACTGAAGCTTTCTTT.

This clonotype showed up just a few times. The chain joins TRBV20-1 to TRBJ1-2; the D gene is possibly TRBD1 (5 bases). The CDR3 contains 13 residues. Germline values: CDR1 DFQATT, CDR2 SNEGSKA (reference sequence). V dropped 6 bases and J dropped 7 bases, with 18 bases sitting between them. DNA for the CDR3: TGCAGTGCCCAGGAGAACCAGGGAAGTGGCTACACCTTC. It is translated as CSAQENQGSGYTF.

V gene TRBV5-1 combines with J gene TRBJ2-5; D unresolved. The CDR3 has 13 amino acids. Trimming cost V 5 bases and J 5 bases, with 13 bases left between them. Germline V gene data show CDR1 as SGHRS and CDR2 as YFSETQ. This CDR3 reads CASSRSSEETQYF. The CDR3 nucleotides are TGCGCCAGCAGTCGCTCTAGTGAGGAGACCCAGTACTTC.

In this sample, this clonotype turned up a few times. This CDR3 is CASTNLDLPSETQYF. CDR3 nucleotides: TGTGCCAGCACAAACCTGGACCTTCCCAGCGAGACCCAGTACTTC. The chain uses TRBV28 and TRBJ2-5; D is unclear. The CDR3 spans 15 residues. The V gene lost 7 bases and the J gene lost 5 bases, with 20 bases spanning the gap. Germline V lookup: CDR1 MDHEN, CDR2 SYDVKM. Filled out from reference TRBV28 and TRBJ2-5, the complete variable domain reads DVKVTQSSRYLVKRTGEKVFLECVQDMDHENMFWYRQDPGLGLRLIYFSYDVKMKEKGDIPEGYSVSREKKERFSLILESASTNQTSMYLCASTNLDLPSETQYFGPGTRLLVL.

This clonotype has ten or more counts. This chain connects TRBV12-3 or TRBV12-4 to TRBJ2-1; 8 bases line up with TRBD2. Trimming removed 8 bases from V and 2 bases from J; junction bases left unmatched: 17. The length of the CDR3 is 18 residues. The CDR3 DNA reads as TGTGCCAGCTCCCGGGGGGGGCTACCAAATAACCCCTACAATGAGCAGTTCTTC. Residues: CASSRGGLPNNPYNEQFF.

There are many counts of this clonotype. At one end, the junction sequence differs from germline, possibly due to a read error. The CDR3 bases are TGTGCCAGCAGTTTAGTTCTAGCCGGGCAAGAGACCCAGTACTTC. Translating gives CASSLVLAGQETQYF. The rearrangement uses TRBV4-1 and TRBJ2-5, with a weak D call TRBD2 (5 bases). Germline lookup yields CDR1 MGHRA and CDR2 YSYEKL. The CDR3 loop spans 15 amino acids.

In its sample, this clonotype was seen a few times. This chain joins TRBV7-3 and TRBJ2-1; D not certain. CDR1 and CDR2 from the germline V gene are SGHTA and FQGTGA. Trimming shortened V by 2 bases and J by 3 bases, and 5 bases separated the two germline ends. The CDR3 is made up of 13 amino acids. The CDR3 DNA is TGTGCCAGCAGCTTAGACGACTACAATGAGCAGTTCTTC. As protein: CASSLDDYNEQFF. The entire variable domain, with the rest obtained from reference TRBV7-3 and TRBJ2-1, is as follows: GAGVSQTPSNKVTEKGKYVELRCDPISGHTALYWYRQSLGQGPEFLIYFQGTGAADDSGLPNDRFFAVRPEGSVSTLKIQRTERGDSAVYLCASSLDDYNEQFFGPGTRLTVL.

The chain has TRBV12-5 and TRBJ2-1, with 7 bases that match TRBD1. CDR1 and CDR2 from the germline V gene are LGHNT and FRNRAP. CDR3 length: 18 residues. V trimming: 1 base; J trimming: 9 bases; junction bases outside the gene matches: 18. The CDR3 is CASGLDLWGQKVKGEQFF. DNA of the CDR3: TGTGCTAGTGGTTTGGACCTGTGGGGACAGAAAGTTAAAGGTGAGCAGTTCTTC.

The V gene is TRBV20-1, the J gene TRBJ2-7; a possible D gene is TRBD2 (5 bases). The V end lost 6 bases, the J end lost 3 bases, and 15 bases lay between the germline ends. The germline V gene has CDR1 DFQATT and CDR2 SNEGSKA (reference sequence). The CDR3 covers 13 residues. CDR3 sequence reads: CSAERLGNYEQYF. Here the CDR3 DNA reads TGCAGTGCGGAGCGACTCGGGAACTACGAGCAGTACTTC.

This clonotype was counted a few times. This sequence joins TRBV7-2 and TRBJ1-4, with unresolved D. The CDR3 is 15 residues long. Between the trimmed V and J ends, which lost 4 bases and 4 bases, there was a span of 13 bases. Germline V CDR1 and CDR2: SGHTA, FQGNSA. CDR3 region: CASSSQASHNEKLFF. CDR3 in DNA: TGTGCCAGCAGCTCCCAGGCTTCCCATAATGAAAAACTGTTTTTT.

The chain employs TRBV6-2 or TRBV6-3 and TRBJ2-2; no definite D call. The germline CDR1 and CDR2 sequences are MNHEY and SVGEGT. Trimming removed 2 bases at V and 9 bases at J, with 4 bases between. This CDR3 has 11 amino acids. The CDR3 here is CASSYERELFF. The CDR3 DNA reads as TGTGCCAGCAGTTACGAGCGGGAGCTGTTTTTT.